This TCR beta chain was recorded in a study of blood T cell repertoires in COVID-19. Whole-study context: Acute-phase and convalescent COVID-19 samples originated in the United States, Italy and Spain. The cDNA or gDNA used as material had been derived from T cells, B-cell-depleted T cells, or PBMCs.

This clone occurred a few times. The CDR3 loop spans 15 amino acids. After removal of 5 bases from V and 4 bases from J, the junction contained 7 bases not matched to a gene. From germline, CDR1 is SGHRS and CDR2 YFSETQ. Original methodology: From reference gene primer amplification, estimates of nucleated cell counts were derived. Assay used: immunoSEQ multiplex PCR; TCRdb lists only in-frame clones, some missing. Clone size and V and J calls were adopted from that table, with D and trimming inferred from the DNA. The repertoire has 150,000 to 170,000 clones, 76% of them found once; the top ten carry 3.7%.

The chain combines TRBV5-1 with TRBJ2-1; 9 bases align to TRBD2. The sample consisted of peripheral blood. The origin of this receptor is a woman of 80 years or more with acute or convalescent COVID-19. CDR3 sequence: CASSPIAGGYNEQFF. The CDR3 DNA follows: TGCGCCAGCAGTCCCATCGCGGGAGGGTACAATGAGCAGTTCTTC.